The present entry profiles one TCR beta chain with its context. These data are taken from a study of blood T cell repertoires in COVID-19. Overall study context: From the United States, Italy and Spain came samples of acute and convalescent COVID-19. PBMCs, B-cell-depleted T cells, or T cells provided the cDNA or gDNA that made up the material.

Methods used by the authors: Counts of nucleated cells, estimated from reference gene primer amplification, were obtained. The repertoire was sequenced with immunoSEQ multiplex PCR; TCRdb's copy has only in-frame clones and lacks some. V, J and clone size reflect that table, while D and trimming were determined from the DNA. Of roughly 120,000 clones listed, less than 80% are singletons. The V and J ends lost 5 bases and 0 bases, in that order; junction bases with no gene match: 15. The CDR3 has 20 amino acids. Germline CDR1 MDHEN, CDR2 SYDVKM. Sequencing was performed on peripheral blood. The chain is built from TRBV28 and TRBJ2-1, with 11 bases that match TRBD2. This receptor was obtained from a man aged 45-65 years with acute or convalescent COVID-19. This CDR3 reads CASSTGLAESFASSYNEQFF. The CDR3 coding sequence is TGTGCCAGCAGTACGGGACTAGCGGAAAGCTTTGCCAGCTCCTACAATGAGCAGTTCTTC. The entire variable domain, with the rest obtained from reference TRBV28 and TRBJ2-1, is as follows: DVKVTQSSRYLVKRTGEKVFLECVQDMDHENMFWYRQDPGLGLRLIYFSYDVKMKEKGDIPEGYSVSREKKERFSLILESASTNQTSMYLCASSTGLAESFASSYNEQFFGPGTRLTVL.